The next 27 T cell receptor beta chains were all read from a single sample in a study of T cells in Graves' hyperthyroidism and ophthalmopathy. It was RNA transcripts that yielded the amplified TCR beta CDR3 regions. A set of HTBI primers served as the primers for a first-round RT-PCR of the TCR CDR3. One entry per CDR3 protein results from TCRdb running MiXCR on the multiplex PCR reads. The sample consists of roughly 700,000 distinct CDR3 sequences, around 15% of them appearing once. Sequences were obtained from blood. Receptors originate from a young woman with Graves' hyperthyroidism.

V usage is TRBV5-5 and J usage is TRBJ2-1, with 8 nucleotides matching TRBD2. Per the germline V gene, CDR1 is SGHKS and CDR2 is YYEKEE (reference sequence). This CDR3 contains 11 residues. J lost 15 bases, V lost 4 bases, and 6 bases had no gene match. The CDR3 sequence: CASSMTSDGFF. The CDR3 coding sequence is TGTGCCAGCAGCATGACTAGCGACGGGTTCTTC.

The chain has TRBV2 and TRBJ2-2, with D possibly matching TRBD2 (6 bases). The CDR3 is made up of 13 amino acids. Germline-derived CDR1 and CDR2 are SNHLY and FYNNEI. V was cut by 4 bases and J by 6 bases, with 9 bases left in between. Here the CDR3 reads CASSGDFAGELFF. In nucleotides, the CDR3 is TGTGCCAGCAGTGGGGACTTCGCCGGGGAGCTGTTTTTT.

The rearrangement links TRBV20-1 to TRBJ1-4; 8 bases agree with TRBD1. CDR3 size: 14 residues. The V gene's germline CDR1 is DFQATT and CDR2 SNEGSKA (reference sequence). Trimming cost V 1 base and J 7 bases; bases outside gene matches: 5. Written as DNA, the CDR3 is TGCAGTGCTAGAGCGGACAGGGCGACTGAAAAACTGTTTTTT. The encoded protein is CSARADRATEKLFF.

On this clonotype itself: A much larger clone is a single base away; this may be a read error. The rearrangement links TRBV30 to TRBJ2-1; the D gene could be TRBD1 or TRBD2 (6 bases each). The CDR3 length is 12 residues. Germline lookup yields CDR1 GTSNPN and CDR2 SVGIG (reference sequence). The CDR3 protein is CSLYRDCNEQFF. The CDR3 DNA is TGTTCTCTGTACAGGGACTGCAATGAGCAGTTCTTC.

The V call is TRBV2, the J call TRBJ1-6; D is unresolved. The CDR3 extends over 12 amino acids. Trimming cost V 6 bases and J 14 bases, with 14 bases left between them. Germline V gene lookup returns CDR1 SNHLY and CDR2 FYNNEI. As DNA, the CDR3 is TGTGCCAGCAGCGGACGGCCTGAGGCCCTCCACTTT. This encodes CASSGRPEALHF.

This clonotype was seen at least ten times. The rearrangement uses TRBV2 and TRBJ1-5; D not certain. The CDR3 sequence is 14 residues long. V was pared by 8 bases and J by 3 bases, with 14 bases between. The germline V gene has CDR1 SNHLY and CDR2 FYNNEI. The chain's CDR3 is CASGVRRDNQPQHF. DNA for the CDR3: TGTGCCAGCGGGGTCCGACGGGACAATCAGCCCCAGCATTTT.

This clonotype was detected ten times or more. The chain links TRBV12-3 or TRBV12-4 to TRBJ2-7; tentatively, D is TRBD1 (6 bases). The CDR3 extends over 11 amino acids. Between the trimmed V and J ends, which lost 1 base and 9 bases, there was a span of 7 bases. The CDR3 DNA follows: TGTGCCAGCAGTTTAGGGGGGCGGCAGTACTTC. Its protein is CASSLGGRQYF.

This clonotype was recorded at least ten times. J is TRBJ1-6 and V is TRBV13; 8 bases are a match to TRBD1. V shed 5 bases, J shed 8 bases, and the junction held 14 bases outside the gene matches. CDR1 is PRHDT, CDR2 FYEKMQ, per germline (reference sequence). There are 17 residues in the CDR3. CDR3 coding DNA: TGTGCCAGCAGCCATCGGACAGGGAAGATATTTCATTCACCCCTCCACTTT. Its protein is CASSHRTGKIFHSPLHF.

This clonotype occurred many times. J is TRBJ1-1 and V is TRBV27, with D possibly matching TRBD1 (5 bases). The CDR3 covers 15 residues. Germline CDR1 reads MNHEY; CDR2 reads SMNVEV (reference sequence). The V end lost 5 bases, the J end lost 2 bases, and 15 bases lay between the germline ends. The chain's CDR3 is CASSPFGTLNTEAFF. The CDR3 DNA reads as TGTGCCAGCAGTCCTTTTGGGACTCTTAACACTGAAGCTTTCTTT.

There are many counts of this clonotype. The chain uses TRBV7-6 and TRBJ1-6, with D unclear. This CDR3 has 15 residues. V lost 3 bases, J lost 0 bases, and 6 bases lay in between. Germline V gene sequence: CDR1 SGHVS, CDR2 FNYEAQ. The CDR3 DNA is TGTGCCAGCAGCTTGGACCTCTCCTATAATTCACCCCTCCACTTT. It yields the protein CASSLDLSYNSPLHF.

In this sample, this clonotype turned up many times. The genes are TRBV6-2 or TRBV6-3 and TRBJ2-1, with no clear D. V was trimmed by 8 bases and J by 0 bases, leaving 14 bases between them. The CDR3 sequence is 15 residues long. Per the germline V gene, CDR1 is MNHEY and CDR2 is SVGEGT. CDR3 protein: CASCHVGPSYNEQFF. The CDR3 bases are TGTGCCAGCTGCCACGTGGGCCCCTCCTACAATGAGCAGTTCTTC.

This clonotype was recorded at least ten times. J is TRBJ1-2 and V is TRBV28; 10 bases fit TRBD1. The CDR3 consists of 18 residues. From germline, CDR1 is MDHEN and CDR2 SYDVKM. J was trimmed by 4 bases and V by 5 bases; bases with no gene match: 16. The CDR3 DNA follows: TGTGCCAGCAGTCCAAGGGCCGGGACAGGGGCCCGGGGCTATGGCTACACCTTC. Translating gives CASSPRAGTGARGYGYTF.

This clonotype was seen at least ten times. CDR3 residues: CASSRVGTEAFF. The CDR3 DNA is TGTGCCAGCAGTCGGGTCGGAACTGAAGCTTTCTTT. The chain recombines TRBV2 with TRBJ1-1; unclear D gene. Germline V gene data show CDR1 as SNHLY and CDR2 as FYNNEI. Trimming removed 5 bases from V and 5 bases from J, with 9 bases in between. The CDR3 sequence is 12 residues long.

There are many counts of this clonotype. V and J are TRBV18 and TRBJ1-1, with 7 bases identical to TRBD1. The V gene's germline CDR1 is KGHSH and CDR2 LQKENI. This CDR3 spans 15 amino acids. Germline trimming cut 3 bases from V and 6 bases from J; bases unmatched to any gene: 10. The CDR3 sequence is CASSPRQGSGSEAFF. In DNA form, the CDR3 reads TGTGCCAGCTCACCTCGACAGGGCAGTGGGTCTGAAGCTTTCTTT.

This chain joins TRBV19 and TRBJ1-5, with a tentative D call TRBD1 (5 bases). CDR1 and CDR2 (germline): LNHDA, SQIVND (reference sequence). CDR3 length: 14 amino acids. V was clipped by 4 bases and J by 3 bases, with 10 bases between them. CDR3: CASSNQGPNQPQHF. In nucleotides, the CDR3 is TGTGCCAGTAGTAATCAGGGTCCCAATCAGCCCCAGCATTTT.

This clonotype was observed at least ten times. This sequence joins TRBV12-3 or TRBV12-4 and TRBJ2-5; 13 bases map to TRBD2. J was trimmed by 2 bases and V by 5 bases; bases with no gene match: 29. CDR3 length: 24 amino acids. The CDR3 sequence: CASSSAPGSNRVGLAGRRQETQYF. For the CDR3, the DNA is TGTGCCAGCAGTAGCGCGCCGGGATCCAACCGGGTGGGACTAGCGGGAAGGAGGCAAGAGACCCAGTACTTC.

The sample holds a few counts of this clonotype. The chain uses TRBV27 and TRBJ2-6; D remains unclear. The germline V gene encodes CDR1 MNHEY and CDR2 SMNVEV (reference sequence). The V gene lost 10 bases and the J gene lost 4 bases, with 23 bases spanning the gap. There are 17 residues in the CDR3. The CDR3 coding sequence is TGTGCCACCCGCCGCCTGGGCGGCTCTCCGGGGGCCAACGTCCTGACTTTC. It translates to CATRRLGGSPGANVLTF.

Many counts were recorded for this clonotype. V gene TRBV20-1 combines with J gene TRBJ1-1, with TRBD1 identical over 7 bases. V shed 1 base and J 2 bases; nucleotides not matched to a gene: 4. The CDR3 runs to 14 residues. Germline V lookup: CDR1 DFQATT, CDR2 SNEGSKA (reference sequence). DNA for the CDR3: TGCAGTGCTAGAGGGGGGACAGTAAACACTGAAGCTTTCTTT. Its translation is CSARGGTVNTEAFF.

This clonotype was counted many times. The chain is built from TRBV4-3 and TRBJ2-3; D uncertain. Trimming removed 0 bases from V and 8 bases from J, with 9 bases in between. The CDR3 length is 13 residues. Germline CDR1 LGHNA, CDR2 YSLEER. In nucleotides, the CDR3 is TGCGCCAGCAGCCAAGAAGGAGCGTCTACGCAGTATTTT. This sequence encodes CASSQEGASTQYF.

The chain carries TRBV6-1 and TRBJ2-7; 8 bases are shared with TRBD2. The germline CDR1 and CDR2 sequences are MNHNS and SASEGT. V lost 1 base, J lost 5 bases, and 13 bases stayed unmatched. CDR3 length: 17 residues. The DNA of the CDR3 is TGTGCCAGCAGTGAAGGGTTTATGGGACTAGTAAGACACGAGCAGTACTTC. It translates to CASSEGFMGLVRHEQYF.

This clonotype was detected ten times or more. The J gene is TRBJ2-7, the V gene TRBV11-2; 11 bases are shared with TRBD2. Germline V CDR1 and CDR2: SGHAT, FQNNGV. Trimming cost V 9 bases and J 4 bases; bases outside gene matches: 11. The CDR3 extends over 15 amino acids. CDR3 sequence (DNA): TGTGCCAGTAAGACTTTAGCGGGAGGGGTATACGAGCAGTACTTC. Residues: CASKTLAGGVYEQYF.

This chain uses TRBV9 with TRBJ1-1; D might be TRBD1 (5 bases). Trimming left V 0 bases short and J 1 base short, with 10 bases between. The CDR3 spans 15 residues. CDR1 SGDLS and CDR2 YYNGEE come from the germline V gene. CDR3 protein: CASSVEGAWNTEAFF. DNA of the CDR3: TGTGCCAGCAGCGTAGAAGGGGCCTGGAACACTGAAGCTTTCTTT.

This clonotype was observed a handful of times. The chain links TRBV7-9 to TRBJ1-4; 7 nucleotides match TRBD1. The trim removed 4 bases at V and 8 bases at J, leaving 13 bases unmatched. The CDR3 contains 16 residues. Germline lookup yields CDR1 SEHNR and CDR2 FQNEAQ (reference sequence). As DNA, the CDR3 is TGTGCCAGCAGCTCAACGTCCCGGGACAGCAGGGAAAAACTGTTTTTT. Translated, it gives CASSSTSRDSREKLFF. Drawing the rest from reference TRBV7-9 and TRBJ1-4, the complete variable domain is DTGVSQNPRHKITKRGQNVTFRCDPISEHNRLYWYRQTLGQGPEFLTYFQNEAQLEKSRLLSDRFSAERPKGSFSTLEIQRTEQGDSAMYLCASSSTSRDSREKLFFGSGTQLSVL.

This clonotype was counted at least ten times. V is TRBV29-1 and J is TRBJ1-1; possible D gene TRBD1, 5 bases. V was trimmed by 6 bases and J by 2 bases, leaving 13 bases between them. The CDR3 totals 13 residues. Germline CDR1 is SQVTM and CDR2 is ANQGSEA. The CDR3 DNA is TGCAGCGTGAATAAGGACACTAACACTGAAGCTTTCTTT. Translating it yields CSVNKDTNTEAFF.

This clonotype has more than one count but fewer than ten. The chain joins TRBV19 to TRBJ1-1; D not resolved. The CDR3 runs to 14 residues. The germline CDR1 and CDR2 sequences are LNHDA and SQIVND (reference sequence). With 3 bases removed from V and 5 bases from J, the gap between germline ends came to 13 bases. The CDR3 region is CASSIGGVGTEAFF. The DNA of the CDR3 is TGTGCCAGTAGTATCGGTGGCGTCGGGACTGAAGCTTTCTTT. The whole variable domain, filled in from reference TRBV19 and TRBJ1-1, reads DGGITQSPKYLFRKEGQNVTLSCEQNLNHDAMYWYRQDPGQGLRLIYYSQIVNDFQKGDIAEGYSVSREKKESFPLTVTSAQKNPTAFYLCASSIGGVGTEAFFGQGTRLTVV.

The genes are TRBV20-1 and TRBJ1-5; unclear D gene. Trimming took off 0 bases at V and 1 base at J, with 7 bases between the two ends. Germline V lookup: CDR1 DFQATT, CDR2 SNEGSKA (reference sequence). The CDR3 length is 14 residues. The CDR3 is CSARDSGSNQPQHF. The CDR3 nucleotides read TGCAGTGCTAGAGATTCGGGGAGCAATCAGCCCCAGCATTTT.

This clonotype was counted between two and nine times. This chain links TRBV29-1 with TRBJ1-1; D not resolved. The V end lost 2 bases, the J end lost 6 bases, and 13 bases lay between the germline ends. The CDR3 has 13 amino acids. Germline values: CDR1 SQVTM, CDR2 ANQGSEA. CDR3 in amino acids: CSVETRPGAEAFF. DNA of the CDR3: TGCAGCGTTGAAACCCGACCTGGGGCTGAAGCTTTCTTT.